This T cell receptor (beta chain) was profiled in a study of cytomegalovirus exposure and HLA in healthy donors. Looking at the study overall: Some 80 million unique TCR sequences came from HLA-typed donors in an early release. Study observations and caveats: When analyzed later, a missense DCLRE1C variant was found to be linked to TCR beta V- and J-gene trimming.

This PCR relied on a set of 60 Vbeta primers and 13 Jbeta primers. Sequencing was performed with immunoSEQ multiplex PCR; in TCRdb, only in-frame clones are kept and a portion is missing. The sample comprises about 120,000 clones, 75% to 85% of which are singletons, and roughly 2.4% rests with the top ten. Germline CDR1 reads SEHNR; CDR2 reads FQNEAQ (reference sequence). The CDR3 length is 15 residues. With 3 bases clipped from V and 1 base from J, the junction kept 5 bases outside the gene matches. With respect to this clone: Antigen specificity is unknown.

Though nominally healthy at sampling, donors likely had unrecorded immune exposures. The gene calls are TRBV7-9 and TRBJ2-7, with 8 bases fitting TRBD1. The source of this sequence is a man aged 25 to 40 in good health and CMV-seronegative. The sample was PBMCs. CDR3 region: CASSFRDRRSYEQYF. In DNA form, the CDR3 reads TGTGCCAGCAGCTTCCGGGACAGGCGTTCCTACGAGCAGTACTTC.